This T cell receptor beta chain was recovered during a study of persistence of HIV-infected CD4 T cells. Germline V lookup: CDR1 KGHSH, CDR2 LQKENI. This CDR3 has 14 amino acids. V was shortened by 4 bases and J by 0 bases, with 8 bases between the two germline ends. Notes on this clone: Its antigen remains unknown.

Sequencing used immunoSEQ version 4 in survey mode. Each sample used up to about 1 ug genomic DNA diluted to around 10 ng/uL. Measured with immunoSEQ multiplex PCR; TCRdb has only the in-frame clones, and not every one. This table holds approximately 15,000 clones, approximately 75% found once. Cells were stimulated with CMV-infected fibroblast lysates at 10 ug/mL. Sorting selected CD4+ T cells upregulating both CD40 ligand and CD69. Adults with HIV-1 started suppressive ART while chronically infected. The chain uses TRBV18 and TRBJ2-3; D remains unclear. The sequence derives from an adult man with HIV who was CMV-seropositive. Sequencing used CD4+ T cells sorted from PBMCs after approximately 19-hour stimulation, obtained from a patient who received antiretroviral therapy. The CDR3 DNA reads TGTGCCAGCTCACTAACGGACAGCACAGATACGCAGTATTTT. The encoded protein is CASSLTDSTDTQYF.